The T cell receptor (beta chain) described here comes from a study of PD-1 blockade in classical Hodgkin lymphoma. The study, taken as a whole, reports: Researchers reported that CD4+ TCR diversity, though not CD8+, rose significantly by C4D1. Partial responders and progressors had significantly lower baseline TCR diversity. There remain no defined causes for the repertoire differences, which possibly reflect disease activity or prior therapy.

Time point meaning: cycle 4 day 1 (C4D1), after 6 weeks of nivolumab. Every patient was affected by relapse after autologous stem cell transplantation, while exposure to brentuximab vedotin was not uniform. Thawed PBMCs underwent magnetic negative selection to yield purified CD4+ T cells. Best overall response was complete response, partial response or progressive disease in these relapsed/refractory classical Hodgkin lymphoma patients. About this clone: Its specificity is not known.

Only in-frame clones appear in the TCRdb table, and some are missing; sequencing was by immunoSEQ multiplex PCR. This sample has around 30,000 clones, with more than 80% found just once. This TCR was sampled from a human donor with classical Hodgkin lymphoma. This sample comprised CD4+ T cells from blood, obtained before the fourth cycle of nivolumab.

CDR3: CASSPRTGDGGELFF. As DNA, the CDR3 is TGCGCCAGCAGCCCAAGGACAGGGGATGGCGGGGAGCTGTTTTTT. J is TRBJ2-2 and V is TRBV5-1, with TRBD1 identical over 9 bases. CDR1 is SGHRS and CDR2 is YFSETQ in the germline V gene. V gave up 4 bases and J gave up 7 bases; unmatched junction bases: 8. This CDR3 contains 15 residues.